One sample yielded the 24 T cell receptor beta chains listed below, sequenced in a study of metastatic and nonmetastatic thyroid tumors. TCRdb recomputed clones from the PCR reads via MiXCR. The data contain tens of thousands of clones, approximately 17% of them singletons. There were no patients who had received any treatment before thyroid surgery. Sequencing was carried out using tumor tissue. The receptors derive from a female donor with papillary thyroid cancer or a benign thyroid nodule (not recorded which). Some clones in this sample may be carry-over from other donors' samples.

This clone was counted a few times. The chain uses TRBV6-1 and TRBJ1-1; weak D call: TRBD1 (6 bases). Trimming took 6 bases from V and 3 from J, leaving 11 bases between them. CDR3 length: 13 residues. Germline assignment: CDR1 MNHNS and CDR2 SASEGT. CDR3 sequence reads: CASRGGGYTEAFF. Written as DNA, the CDR3 is TGTGCCAGCAGGGGGGGGGGCTACACTGAAGCTTTCTTT.

This clone showed up many times. The chain combines TRBV20-1 with TRBJ2-1, with D perhaps TRBD1 or TRBD2 (5 bases each). CDR3 length equals 14 residues. Germline CDR1 is DFQATT and CDR2 is SNEGSKA (reference sequence). Trimming pared 6 bases from V and 7 bases from J, leaving 19 bases between. CDR3 DNA: TGCAGTGCCCGGGACCGGGATCTGTATAATGAGCAGTTCTTC. It codes for CSARDRDLYNEQFF.

This clone was counted between two and nine times. CDR3 DNA: TGTGCCAGCAGTTCCCTAAGGGGAAGGAGTTCGTACTTC. Amino acids: CASSSLRGRSSYF. V is TRBV12-3 or TRBV12-4 and J is TRBJ2-7; maybe TRBD1 (5 bases). Trimming pared 4 bases from V and 12 bases from J, leaving 19 bases between. CDR3 length: 13 residues.

About this clone: The junction and the germline gene differ at one end; a read error may be behind it. The V call is TRBV6-2 or TRBV6-3, the J call TRBJ1-2; D call uncertain. Germline CDR1 reads MNHEY; CDR2 reads SVGEGT. This CDR3 is built from 15 residues. CDR3 nucleotides: TGTGCCGGCAGTTACTCTAAGTTCGTATACTATGGCTACACCTTC. Its translation is CAGSYSKFVYYGYTF.

This chain joins TRBV20-1 and TRBJ1-6; 8 bases are a match to TRBD1. The germline gives CDR1 DFQATT, CDR2 SNEGSKA (reference sequence). The CDR3 covers 15 residues. Losses at the gene ends were 1 base for V and 9 bases for J; bases not matched to a gene: 8. This CDR3 is CSARALTGGGSPLHF. DNA for the CDR3: TGCAGTGCTAGAGCCCTCACAGGGGGTGGTTCACCCCTCCACTTT.

This clone was seen repeatedly, ten times or more. The chain couples TRBV18 to TRBJ2-7; D gene unclear. Trimming removed 5 bases from V and 2 bases from J, with 10 bases in between. Germline V gene data show CDR1 as KGHSH and CDR2 as LQKENI. CDR3 length: 13 amino acids. The CDR3 region has the DNA TGTGCCAGCTCATTGGACGGAACCTACGAGCAGTACTTC. This codes for CASSLDGTYEQYF.

A few counts support this clone. This may be a read error, as it is one base from a much larger clone. Different DNA sequences within this sample yield the same CDR3. The V and J genes are TRBV28 and TRBJ2-3; 13 bases align to TRBD2. The CDR3 length is 16 residues. Germline V gives CDR1 MDHEN, CDR2 SYDVKM. V trimming: 7 bases; J trimming: 0 bases; junction bases outside the gene matches: 4. The CDR3 region is CASTGTSGASTDTQYF. For the CDR3, the DNA is TGTGCCAGCACAGGGACTAGCGGGGCTAGCACAGATACGCAGTATTTT.

This chain links TRBV5-1 with TRBJ1-4, with D unresolved. CDR3 size: 16 residues. Germline CDR1 reads SGHRS; CDR2 reads YFSETQ. The V gene lost 0 bases and the J gene lost 0 bases, with 9 bases spanning the gap. The CDR3 sequence is CASSLGAASTNEKLFF. In nucleotides, the CDR3 is TGCGCCAGCAGCTTGGGGGCAGCCTCAACTAATGAAAAACTGTTTTTT. Looking up the rest from reference TRBV5-1 and TRBJ1-4 gives the full variable domain: KAGVTQTPRYLIKTRGQQVTLSCSPISGHRSVSWYQQTPGQGLQFLFEYFSETQRNKGNFPGRFSGRQFSNSRSEMNVSTLELGDSALYLCASSLGAASTNEKLFFGSGTQLSVL.

The chain carries TRBV30 and TRBJ1-2; no definite D call. The germline V gene encodes CDR1 GTSNPN and CDR2 SVGIG (reference sequence). The CDR3 contains 12 residues. Trimming took off 0 bases at V and 6 bases at J, with 8 bases between the two ends. The CDR3 coding sequence is TGTGCCTGGAGTGTACTAGTCAATGGCTACACCTTC. This sequence encodes CAWSVLVNGYTF. Variable domain in full (rest from reference TRBV30 and TRBJ1-2): SQTIHQWPATLVQPVGSPLSLECTVEGTSNPNLYWYRQAAGRGLQLLFYSVGIGQISSEVPQNLSASRPQDRQFILSSKKLLLSDSGFYLCAWSVLVNGYTFGSGTRLTVV.

At least ten counts were recorded for this clone. This sequence joins TRBV20-1 and TRBJ2-1; D gene uncertain. This CDR3 is 14 amino acids long. Per germline, CDR1 DFQATT and CDR2 SNEGSKA (reference sequence). V was cut by 3 bases and J by 1 base, with 10 bases left in between. The CDR3 nucleotides read TGCAGTGCTAGTTCTGGCTGGTCCTACAATGAGCAGTTCTTC. It is translated as CSASSGWSYNEQFF.

The sample holds many counts of this clone. The chain is built from TRBV5-1 and TRBJ1-4; no firm D call. V lost 4 bases and J 6 bases, leaving 7 bases between the germline ends. Per germline, CDR1 SGHRS and CDR2 YFSETQ. The CDR3 contains 12 residues. The CDR3 nucleotides are TGCGCCAGCAGCGGAACCCATGAAAAACTGTTTTTT. Encoded protein: CASSGTHEKLFF.

With respect to this clone: The junction and the germline gene differ at one end; a read error may be behind it. The chain has TRBV7-8 and TRBJ2-5, with D unresolved. This CDR3 region has 14 residues. Germline loops: CDR1 SGHVS, CDR2 FQNEAQ. The chain's CDR3 is CANSFFGIQETQYF. The CDR3 coding sequence is TGTGCCAACAGCTTTTTCGGCATACAAGAGACCCAGTACTTC.

The chain combines TRBV20-1 with TRBJ1-5, with D hard to call. Germline-derived CDR1 and CDR2 are DFQATT and SNEGSKA (reference sequence). The ends were cut back, 5 bases at V and 3 bases at J, with 14 bases in the middle. This CDR3 has 14 amino acids. The CDR3 DNA sequence: TGCAGTGCTGATGTAACGGCCTACAATCAGCCCCAGCATTTT. It encodes CSADVTAYNQPQHF.

This clone has a handful of counts. This rearrangement joins TRBV28 to TRBJ2-7; TRBD2 agrees at 9 bases. Germline CDR1 is MDHEN and CDR2 is SYDVKM. This CDR3 is built from 15 residues. The trim removed 3 bases at V and 2 bases at J, leaving 5 bases unmatched. DNA for the CDR3: TGTGCCAGCAGTTTGGGGCTAGCGGGACCCTACGAGCAGTACTTC. It encodes CASSLGLAGPYEQYF.

The sample holds one count of this clone. The V gene is TRBV30, the J gene TRBJ2-7, with 9 nucleotides matching TRBD2. The V and J ends lost 1 base and 0 bases, in that order; junction bases with no gene match: 7. Germline V gene sequence: CDR1 GTSNPN, CDR2 SVGIG (reference sequence). This CDR3 has 16 residues. CDR3 residues: CAWSGGRRGGSYEQYF. The DNA of the CDR3 is TGTGCCTGGAGTGGGGGAAGGCGGGGGGGCTCCTACGAGCAGTACTTC.

Note on this clone: The junction does not match germline at one end; this may be a read error. The rearrangement uses TRBV30 and TRBJ2-5; TRBD2 matches 8 bases. CDR3 length: 12 amino acids. Germline-derived CDR1 and CDR2 are GTSNPN and SVGIG (reference sequence). The DNA for the CDR3 is TGTACCTGGGGGACTAGAAGGGAGACCCAGTACTTC. Its translation: CTWGTRRETQYF.

There are many counts of this clone. The J gene is TRBJ1-6, the V gene TRBV3-1, with 10 bases lining up with TRBD1. CDR1 and CDR2 (germline): LGHDT, YNNKEL (reference sequence). J was trimmed by 7 bases and V by 3 bases; bases with no gene match: 3. This CDR3 is 15 amino acids long. The CDR3, as DNA: TGTGCCAGCAGCCACGCGGACAGGGGGAATTCACCCCTCCACTTT. Protein product: CASSHADRGNSPLHF.

The chain recombines TRBV12-3 or TRBV12-4 with TRBJ2-7; D is undetermined. There are 13 residues in the CDR3. V was trimmed by 6 bases and J by 7 bases, leaving 16 bases between them. The CDR3 coding sequence is TGTGCCAGCAGCAAACTAATGGGTGTAGAGCAGTACTTC. This encodes CASSKLMGVEQYF.

This clone was seen at least ten times. The rearrangement uses TRBV5-1 and TRBJ2-7; possibly TRBD2 for D (5 bases). The CDR3 covers 14 residues. The V end lost 0 bases, the J end lost 3 bases, and 10 bases lay between the germline ends. Germline V lookup: CDR1 SGHRS, CDR2 YFSETQ. The CDR3 bases are TGCGCCAGCAGCTTGGCCGGGGATTTCTACGAGCAGTACTTC. It yields the protein CASSLAGDFYEQYF.

Ten or more counts support this clone. A much more abundant neighbour one base away suggests this may be a read error. The chain has TRBV12-3 or TRBV12-4 and TRBJ2-1; D unresolved. CDR3 size: 11 residues. The DNA for the CDR3 is TGTGCCAACAGTCCGGGCAATGAGCAGTTCTTC. It encodes CANSPGNEQFF.

In its sample, this clone was seen many times. The chain joins TRBV6-1 to TRBJ1-4; TRBD1 matches 9 bases. CDR3 length: 13 amino acids. Germline trimming cut 6 bases from V and 7 bases from J; bases unmatched to any gene: 3. Germline-derived CDR1 and CDR2 are MNHNS and SASEGT. The CDR3 DNA reads TGTGCCAGCAGGACAGGGGGGCTTGAAAAACTGTTTTTT. Translated, it gives CASRTGGLEKLFF.

This clone occurred many times. J is TRBJ1-3 and V is TRBV6-1, with TRBD1 matching 7 bases. CDR3 length: 14 residues. V gave up 6 bases and J gave up 14 bases; unmatched junction bases: 16. Germline V gives CDR1 MNHNS, CDR2 SASEGT. Here the CDR3 reads CASSALMASRGVYF. CDR3 sequence (DNA): TGTGCCAGCAGCGCCTTAATGGCTTCCAGGGGGGTATATTTT.

The chain employs TRBV6-1 and TRBJ1-2; D is uncertain. Germline values: CDR1 MNHNS, CDR2 SASEGT. The CDR3 extends over 14 amino acids. V shed 6 bases and J shed 0 bases, with 11 bases lying between them. CDR3 sequence (DNA): TGTGCCAGCAGGGAGAACAGAGCTAACTATGGCTACACCTTC. Its translation: CASRENRANYGYTF.

In this sample, this clone turned up many times. The CDR3 spells CASSHYFRTAPYNEQFF. CDR3 nucleotides: TGTGCCAGCAGCCACTACTTCCGCACAGCGCCCTACAATGAGCAGTTCTTC. The rearrangement uses TRBV14 and TRBJ2-1; D not certain. V dropped 3 bases and J dropped 2 bases, with 17 bases sitting between them. Germline loops: CDR1 SGHDN, CDR2 FVKESK. This CDR3 contains 17 residues.